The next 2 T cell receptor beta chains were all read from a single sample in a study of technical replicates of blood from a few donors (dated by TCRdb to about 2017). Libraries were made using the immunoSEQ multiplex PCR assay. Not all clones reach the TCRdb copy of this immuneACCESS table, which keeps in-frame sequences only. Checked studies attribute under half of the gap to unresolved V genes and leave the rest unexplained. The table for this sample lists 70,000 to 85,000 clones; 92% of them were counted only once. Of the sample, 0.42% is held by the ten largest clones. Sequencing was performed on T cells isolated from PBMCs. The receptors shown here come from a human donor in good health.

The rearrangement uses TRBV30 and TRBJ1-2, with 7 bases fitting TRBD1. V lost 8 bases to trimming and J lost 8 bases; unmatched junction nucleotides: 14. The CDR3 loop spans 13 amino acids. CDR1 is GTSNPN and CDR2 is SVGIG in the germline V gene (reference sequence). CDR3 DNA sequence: TGTGCCATAGATGACAGGGAAGGAGGGGGCTACACCTTC. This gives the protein CAIDDREGGGYTF.

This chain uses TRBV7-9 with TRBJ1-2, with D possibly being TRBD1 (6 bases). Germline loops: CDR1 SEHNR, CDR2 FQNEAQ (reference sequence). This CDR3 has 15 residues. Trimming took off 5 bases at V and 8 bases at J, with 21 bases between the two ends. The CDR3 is CASSPSQGMVKGYTF. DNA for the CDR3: TGTGCCAGCAGCCCCTCACAGGGAATGGTAAAGGGCTACACCTTC.